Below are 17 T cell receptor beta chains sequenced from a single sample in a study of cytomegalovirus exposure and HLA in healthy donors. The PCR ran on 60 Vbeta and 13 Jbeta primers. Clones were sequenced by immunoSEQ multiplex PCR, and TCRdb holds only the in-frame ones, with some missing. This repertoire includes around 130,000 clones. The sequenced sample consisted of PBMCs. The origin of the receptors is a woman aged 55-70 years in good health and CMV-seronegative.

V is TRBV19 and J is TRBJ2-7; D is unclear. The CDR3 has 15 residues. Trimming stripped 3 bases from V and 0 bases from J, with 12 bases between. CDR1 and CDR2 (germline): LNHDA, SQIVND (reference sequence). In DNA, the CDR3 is TGTGCCAGTAGTATTGAGAGGAAGGCCTCCTACGAGCAGTACTTC. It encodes CASSIERKASYEQYF.

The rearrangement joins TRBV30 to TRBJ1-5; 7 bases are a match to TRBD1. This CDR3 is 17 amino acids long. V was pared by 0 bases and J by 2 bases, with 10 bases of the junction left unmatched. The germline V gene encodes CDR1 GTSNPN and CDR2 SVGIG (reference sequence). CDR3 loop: CAWSVATGTVGNQPQHF. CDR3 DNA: TGTGCCTGGAGTGTTGCCACCGGGACAGTAGGCAATCAGCCCCAGCATTTT.

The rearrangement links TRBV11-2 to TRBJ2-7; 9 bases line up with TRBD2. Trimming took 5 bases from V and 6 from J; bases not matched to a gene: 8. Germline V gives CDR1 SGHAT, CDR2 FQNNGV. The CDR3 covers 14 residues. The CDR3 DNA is TGTGCCAGCAGCACACCGGGACTAGCACCCGAGCAGTACTTC. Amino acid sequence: CASSTPGLAPEQYF.

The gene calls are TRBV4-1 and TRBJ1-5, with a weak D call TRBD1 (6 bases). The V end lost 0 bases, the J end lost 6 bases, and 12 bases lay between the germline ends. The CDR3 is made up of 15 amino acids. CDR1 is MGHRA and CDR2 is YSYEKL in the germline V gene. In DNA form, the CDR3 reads TGCGCCAGCAGCCAAGATTCCAGGGGCGGTCAGCCCCAGCATTTT. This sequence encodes CASSQDSRGGQPQHF.

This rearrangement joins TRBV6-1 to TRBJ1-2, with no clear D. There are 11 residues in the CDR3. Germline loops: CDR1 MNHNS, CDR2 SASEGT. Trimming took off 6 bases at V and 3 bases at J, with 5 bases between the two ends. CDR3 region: CASRPDYGYTF. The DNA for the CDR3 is TGTGCCAGCAGGCCGGACTATGGCTACACCTTC.

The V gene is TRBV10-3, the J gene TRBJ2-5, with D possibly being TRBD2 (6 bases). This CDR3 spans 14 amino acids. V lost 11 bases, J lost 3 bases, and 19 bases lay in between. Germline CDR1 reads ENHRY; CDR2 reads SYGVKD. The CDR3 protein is CAARLGASEETQYF. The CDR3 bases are TGTGCCGCTCGTCTTGGTGCTAGCGAAGAGACCCAGTACTTC.

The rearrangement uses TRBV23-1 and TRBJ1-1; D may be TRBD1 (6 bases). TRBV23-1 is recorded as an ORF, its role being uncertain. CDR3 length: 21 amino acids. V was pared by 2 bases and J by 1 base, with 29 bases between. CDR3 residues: CASSQPRQGPNDRHGNTEAFF. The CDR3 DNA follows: TGCGCCAGCAGTCAACCGAGGCAGGGGCCAAACGATAGACATGGGAACACTGAAGCTTTCTTT.

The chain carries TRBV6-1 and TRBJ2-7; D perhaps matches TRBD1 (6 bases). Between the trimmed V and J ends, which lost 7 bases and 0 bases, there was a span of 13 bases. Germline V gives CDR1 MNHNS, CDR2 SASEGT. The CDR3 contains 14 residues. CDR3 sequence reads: CASTPGQSSYEQYF. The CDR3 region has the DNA TGTGCCAGCACTCCCGGACAGAGCTCCTACGAGCAGTACTTC.

The CDR3 sequence is CASSPGLEGPDTQYF. In DNA form, the CDR3 reads TGTGCCAGCAGCCCTGGACTAGAGGGTCCAGATACGCAGTATTTT. The chain recombines TRBV6-5 with TRBJ2-3, with 7 bases lining up with TRBD2. CDR3 length: 15 residues. Looked up from germline, CDR1 is MNHEY and CDR2 is SVGAGI. V lost 6 bases and J lost 4; bases outside the gene matches: 10.

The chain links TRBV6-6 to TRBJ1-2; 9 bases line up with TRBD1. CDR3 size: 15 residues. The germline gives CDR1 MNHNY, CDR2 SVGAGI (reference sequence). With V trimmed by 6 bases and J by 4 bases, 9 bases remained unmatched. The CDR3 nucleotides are TGTGCCAGCAGGACTACAGGGGGCGGGGGCTATGGCTACACCTTC. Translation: CASRTTGGGGYGYTF.

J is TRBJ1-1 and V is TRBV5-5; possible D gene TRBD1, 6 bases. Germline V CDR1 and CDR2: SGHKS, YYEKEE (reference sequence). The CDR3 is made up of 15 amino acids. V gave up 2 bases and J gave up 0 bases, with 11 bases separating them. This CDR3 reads CASSFQGNMNTEAFF. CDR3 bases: TGTGCCAGCAGCTTTCAGGGGAATATGAACACTGAAGCTTTCTTT. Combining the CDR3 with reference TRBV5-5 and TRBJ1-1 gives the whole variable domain DAGVTQSPTHLIKTRGQQVTLRCSPISGHKSVSWYQQVLGQGPQFIFQYYEKEERGRGNFPDRFSARQFPNYSSELNVNALLLGDSALYLCASSFQGNMNTEAFFGQGTRLTVV.

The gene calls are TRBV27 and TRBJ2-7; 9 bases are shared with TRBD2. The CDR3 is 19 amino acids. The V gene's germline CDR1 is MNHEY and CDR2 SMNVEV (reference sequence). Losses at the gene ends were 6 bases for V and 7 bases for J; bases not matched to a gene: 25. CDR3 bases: TGTGCCAGCAGGGCCCTAGAGGGGCGGGGGGGCCCCTCGGGCTGGGAGCAGTACTTC. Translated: CASRALEGRGGPSGWEQYF.

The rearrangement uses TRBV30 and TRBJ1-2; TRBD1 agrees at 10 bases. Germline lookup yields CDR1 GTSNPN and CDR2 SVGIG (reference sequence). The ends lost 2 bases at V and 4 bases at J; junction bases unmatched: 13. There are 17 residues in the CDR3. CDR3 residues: CAWSFPGQGVIVYGYTF. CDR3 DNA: TGTGCCTGGAGTTTCCCCGGACAGGGGGTGATAGTCTATGGCTACACCTTC.

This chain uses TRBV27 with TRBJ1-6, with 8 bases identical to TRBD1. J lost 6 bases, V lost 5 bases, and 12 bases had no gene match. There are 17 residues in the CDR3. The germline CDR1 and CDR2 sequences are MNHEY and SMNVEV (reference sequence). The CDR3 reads CASSAWGRQGTNSPLHF. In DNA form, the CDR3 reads TGTGCCAGCAGTGCTTGGGGCCGACAGGGGACTAATTCACCCCTCCACTTT.

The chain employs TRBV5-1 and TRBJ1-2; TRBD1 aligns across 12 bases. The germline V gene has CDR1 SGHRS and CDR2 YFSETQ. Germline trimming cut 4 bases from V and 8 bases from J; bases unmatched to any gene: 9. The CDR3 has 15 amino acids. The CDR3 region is CASSRGTGGGLGYTF. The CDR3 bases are TGCGCCAGCAGCCGCGGGACAGGGGGCGGATTGGGCTACACCTTC.

CDR3 residues: CASSLGGLAGVDEQYF. The DNA of the CDR3 is TGTGCCAGCAGCTTAGGGGGCTTAGCGGGAGTGGACGAGCAGTACTTC. This chain uses TRBV7-9 with TRBJ2-7, with 9 nucleotides matching TRBD2. CDR3 size: 16 residues. Trimming cost V 1 base and J 5 bases; bases outside gene matches: 9. Germline V gene lookup returns CDR1 SEHNR and CDR2 FQNEAQ (reference sequence).

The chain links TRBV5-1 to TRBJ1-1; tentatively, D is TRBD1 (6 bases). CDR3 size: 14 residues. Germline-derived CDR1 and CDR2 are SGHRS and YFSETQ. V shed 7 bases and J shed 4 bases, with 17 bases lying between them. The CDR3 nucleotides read TGCGCCAGCGCCGGTGGGAGGGGGGGCACTGAAGCTTTCTTT. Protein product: CASAGGRGGTEAFF.